One and the same sample provided the 18 T cell receptor beta chains below, sequenced in a study of blood T cell repertoires in COVID-19. This table comes from immunoSEQ multiplex PCR, and its TCRdb copy is limited to in-frame clones, with some not included. The sample carries 650,000 to 800,000 clones, about 87% recorded once. Material: peripheral blood. These receptors all come from a woman younger than 35 with acute or convalescent COVID-19.

A note on this clone: Other DNA variants within this sample encode the same CDR3. The V call is TRBV3-1 (or the pseudogene TRBV3-2), the J call TRBJ1-4, with D possibly matching TRBD1 (6 bases). The CDR3 sequence is 15 residues long. Per the germline V gene, CDR1 is LGHDT and CDR2 is YNNKEL (reference sequence). Trimming removed 2 bases from V and 0 bases from J, with 7 bases in between. CDR3 sequence reads: CASSQTGPTNEKLFF. CDR3 nucleotides: TGTGCCAGCAGCCAAACAGGGCCAACTAATGAAAAACTGTTTTTT.

Remarks on this clone: In the same sample, other DNA sequences code for this CDR3. This rearrangement joins TRBV12-3 or TRBV12-4 to TRBJ1-1; 7 bases line up with TRBD1. The J segment lost 1 base and the V segment lost 6 bases, leaving 2 bases of the junction unmatched. The CDR3 loop spans 13 amino acids. The CDR3 loop reads CASRGQPNTEAFF. CDR3 nucleotide sequence: TGTGCCAGCAGGGGACAGCCGAACACTGAAGCTTTCTTT.

The V gene is TRBV10-1, the J gene TRBJ2-1; 9 bases fit TRBD1. The CDR3 runs 13 residues. Germline CDR1 and CDR2: WNHNN and SYGVQD (reference sequence). V shed 10 bases and J 4 bases; nucleotides not matched to a gene: 5. The CDR3 loop is CATRDRVYNEQFF. The DNA for the CDR3 is TGCGCCACCCGGGACAGGGTTTACAATGAGCAGTTCTTC.

This sequence joins TRBV30 and TRBJ2-7, with D possibly TRBD2 on 5 matching bases. The CDR3 extends over 13 amino acids. Per germline, CDR1 GTSNPN and CDR2 SVGIG (reference sequence). Trimming stripped 2 bases from V and 1 base from J, with 9 bases between. Here the CDR3 DNA reads TGTGCCTGGAGTACGGGATCATCCTACGAGCAGTACTTC. It is translated as CAWSTGSSYEQYF.

This sequence joins TRBV7-9 and TRBJ2-7, with 15 bases matching TRBD2. This CDR3 spans 18 amino acids. The V gene end was trimmed by 2 bases and the J gene end by 2 bases; junction bases not matched to a gene: 7. Germline V CDR1 and CDR2: SEHNR, FQNEAQ (reference sequence). CDR3 nucleotides: TGTGCCAGCAGCTTACCCTGGACTAGCGGGGGGGCCGCCTACGAGCAGTACTTC. This gives the protein CASSLPWTSGGAAYEQYF.

This chain links TRBV12-3 or TRBV12-4 with TRBJ1-2; D call uncertain. The CDR3 extends over 13 amino acids. V lost 4 bases to trimming and J lost 6 bases, with 12 bases between them. This CDR3 reads CASSSSLANGYTF. Here the CDR3 DNA reads TGTGCCAGCAGTTCCTCCCTTGCGAATGGCTACACCTTC.

The chain has TRBV6-1 and TRBJ1-5, with D tentatively TRBD1 (6 bases). CDR1 and CDR2 from the germline V gene are MNHNS and SASEGT. The V and J ends lost 3 bases and 4 bases respectively, with 13 bases between them. This CDR3 is 15 amino acids long. In nucleotides, the CDR3 is TGTGCCAGCAGTGAGGGGGCAGGGGAGAATCAGCCCCAGCATTTT. Residues: CASSEGAGENQPQHF.

This clone was observed a few times. This chain joins TRBV27 and TRBJ1-1; tentatively, D is TRBD1 (5 bases). Trimming took 5 bases from V and 3 from J, leaving 13 bases between them. The CDR3 is 14 residues long. CDR1 is MNHEY and CDR2 is SMNVEV in the germline V gene (reference sequence). The CDR3 DNA is TGTGCCAGCAGTGTGGGACTGCCGGACACTGAAGCTTTCTTT. Translated, it gives CASSVGLPDTEAFF.

The chain has TRBV9 and TRBJ1-3, with D possibly matching TRBD1 (5 bases). The CDR3 has 15 residues. Germline CDR1 SGDLS, CDR2 YYNGEE. Trimming took 5 bases from V and 0 from J, leaving 12 bases between them. The CDR3 reads CASSETVGSGNTIYF. The CDR3, as DNA: TGTGCCAGCAGTGAGACAGTAGGCTCTGGAAACACCATATATTTT.

The chain carries TRBV7-9 and TRBJ1-6; maybe TRBD1 (6 bases). CDR1 is SEHNR and CDR2 is FQNEAQ in the germline V gene (reference sequence). V lost 8 bases, J lost 1 base, and 12 bases lay in between. This CDR3 comprises 15 residues. The CDR3 DNA sequence: TGTGCCAGCGGGTACAGGGAATCCTATAATTCACCCCTCCACTTT. Protein product: CASGYRESYNSPLHF. Combining the CDR3 with reference TRBV7-9 and TRBJ1-6 gives the whole variable domain DTGVSQNPRHKITKRGQNVTFRCDPISEHNRLYWYRQTLGQGPEFLTYFQNEAQLEKSRLLSDRFSAERPKGSFSTLEIQRTEQGDSAMYLCASGYRESYNSPLHFGNGTRLTVT.

The rearrangement joins TRBV4-2 to TRBJ2-5; the match to TRBD2 covers 8 bases. This CDR3 spans 14 amino acids. J lost 5 bases, V lost 5 bases, and 7 bases had no gene match. Germline lookup yields CDR1 LGHNA and CDR2 YNFKEQ. CDR3 sequence reads: CASSSRTGGETQYF. The CDR3 coding sequence is TGTGCCAGCAGCTCGAGGACGGGGGGGGAGACCCAGTACTTC.

The chain couples TRBV24-1 to TRBJ1-2, with 7 bases lining up with TRBD1. In germline, CDR1 is KGHDR, CDR2 SFDVKD. After removal of 2 bases from V and 4 bases from J, the junction contained 9 bases not matched to a gene. The CDR3 covers 16 residues. CDR3 DNA: TGTGCCACCAGTGATTCCTACAGGGGCGATCTCTATGGCTACACCTTC. Protein: CATSDSYRGDLYGYTF.

The chain has TRBV7-2 and TRBJ2-7; weak D call: TRBD1 (6 bases). The V and J ends lost 4 bases and 0 bases respectively, with 13 bases between them. There are 15 residues in the CDR3. Per the germline V gene, CDR1 is SGHTA and CDR2 is FQGNSA. CDR3 DNA: TGTGCCAGCAGCTCTCAACCCAGGGGCTCCTACGAGCAGTACTTC. It codes for CASSSQPRGSYEQYF.

The chain employs TRBV5-5 and TRBJ2-1, with TRBD2 matching over 14 bases. The CDR3 totals 15 residues. After removal of 6 bases from V and 5 bases from J, the junction contained 4 bases not matched to a gene. Looked up from germline, CDR1 is SGHKS and CDR2 is YYEKEE (reference sequence). The CDR3 is CASTLGLAGDNEQFF. For the CDR3, the DNA is TGTGCCAGCACCCTGGGACTAGCGGGGGACAATGAGCAGTTCTTC.

The V gene is TRBV7-8, the J gene TRBJ1-5; 11 nucleotides align to TRBD1. This CDR3 is built from 20 residues. The trim removed 5 bases at V and 2 bases at J, leaving 17 bases unmatched. Looked up from germline, CDR1 is SGHVS and CDR2 is FQNEAQ. The CDR3 protein is CASSPGSAGTGGRGNQPQHF. The CDR3 DNA follows: TGTGCCAGCAGCCCGGGGTCGGCGGGGACAGGGGGTCGCGGCAATCAGCCCCAGCATTTT.

This clone showed up just once. The V call is TRBV4-3, the J call TRBJ1-2; D remains unclear. V was shortened by 1 base and J by 5 bases, with 11 bases between the two germline ends. The germline CDR1 and CDR2 sequences are LGHNA and YSLEER. The CDR3 consists of 14 residues. CDR3 sequence (DNA): TGCGCCAGCAGCCAAGGGCGGGCCGATTATGGCTACACCTTC. It yields the protein CASSQGRADYGYTF.

CDR3 sequence: CASSLSSGGAVIEQFF. As DNA, the CDR3 is TGTGCCAGCAGCTTAAGTAGCGGGGGGGCGGTTATTGAGCAGTTCTTC. The chain is built from TRBV7-8 and TRBJ2-1; TRBD2 matches 11 bases. Germline V gene sequence: CDR1 SGHVS, CDR2 FQNEAQ. Unmatched junction bases numbered 9, after V lost 2 bases and J lost 9 bases. The length of the CDR3 is 16 residues.

V usage is TRBV5-1 and J usage is TRBJ2-5, with a possible D match to TRBD1 (6 bases). The ends were cut back, 4 bases at V and 5 bases at J, with 15 bases in the middle. The germline V gene has CDR1 SGHRS and CDR2 YFSETQ. The CDR3 has 14 residues. The CDR3 nucleotides are TGCGCCAGCAGCCTCGGAACCACAGGGGAGACCCAGTACTTC. Translating it yields CASSLGTTGETQYF.